One and the same sample provided the 29 T cell receptor beta chains below, sequenced in a study of PD-1 blockade in classical Hodgkin lymphoma. Each and every patient relapsed after autologous stem cell transplantation, and patients got differing brentuximab vedotin exposure. Method: immunoSEQ multiplex PCR; TCRdb's copy keeps in-frame clones and lacks some. This table holds 75,000 to 100,000 clones, approximately 80% found once. The material sequenced was peripheral blood mononuclear cells (PBMCs), taken at baseline. The origin of the receptors is a human donor with classical Hodgkin lymphoma.

This chain connects TRBV11-3 to TRBJ2-7, with D perhaps matching TRBD1 (5 bases). The CDR3 has 13 residues. CDR1 and CDR2 (germline): SGHNT, YENEEA. The ends were cut back, 3 bases at V and 5 bases at J, with 11 bases in the middle. Here the CDR3 DNA reads TGTGCCAGCAGCTTGGGGCCGCGGCACGAGCAGTACTTC. This translates into CASSLGPRHEQYF.

V usage is TRBV7-9 and J usage is TRBJ2-7, with a weak D call TRBD1 (6 bases). Germline V lookup: CDR1 SEHNR, CDR2 FQNEAQ (reference sequence). The CDR3 extends over 14 amino acids. V was pared by 7 bases and J by 1 base, with 14 bases between. The chain's CDR3 is CASTTLRGSYEQYF. The CDR3 DNA sequence: TGTGCCAGCACCACTTTAAGGGGGTCCTACGAGCAGTACTTC. Complete variable domain (other parts from reference TRBV7-9 and TRBJ2-7): DTGVSQNPRHKITKRGQNVTFRCDPISEHNRLYWYRQTLGQGPEFLTYFQNEAQLEKSRLLSDRFSAERPKGSFSTLEIQRTEQGDSAMYLCASTTLRGSYEQYFGPGTRLTVT.

This chain uses TRBV25-1 with TRBJ2-2, with D perhaps TRBD2 (6 bases). CDR3 length equals 15 residues. CDR1 is MGHDK and CDR2 is SYGVNS in the germline V gene. V shed 6 bases and J shed 3 bases, with 14 bases lying between them. Written as DNA, the CDR3 is TGTGCCAGCAGGGCGGGACCTCCTGACACCGGGGAGCTGTTTTTT. This sequence encodes CASRAGPPDTGELFF.

The rearrangement uses TRBV23-1 and TRBJ2-7; maybe TRBD2 (6 bases). TRBV23-1 is marked as an open reading frame, function uncertain. Trimming cost V 7 bases and J 4 bases, with 17 bases left between them. This CDR3 spans 14 amino acids. This CDR3 is CASNPCRGSYEQYF. CDR3 in DNA: TGCGCCAGCAACCCCTGCCGGGGGAGTTACGAGCAGTACTTC.

The V gene is TRBV19, the J gene TRBJ1-5; D perhaps matches TRBD1 (5 bases). Germline assignment: CDR1 LNHDA and CDR2 SQIVND (reference sequence). The CDR3 covers 13 residues. V was pared by 4 bases and J by 5 bases, with 9 bases between. The CDR3 is CASSNLGDQPQHF. The CDR3 nucleotides are TGTGCCAGTAGTAATCTGGGGGATCAGCCCCAGCATTTT.

The J gene is TRBJ1-3, the V gene TRBV28; 8 bases are shared with TRBD1. The CDR3 consists of 18 residues. Germline loops: CDR1 MDHEN, CDR2 SYDVKM. With 3 bases clipped from V and 5 bases from J, the junction kept 15 bases outside the gene matches. CDR3 sequence (DNA): TGTGCCAGCAGTTTCTATTCAATTCCGGGACAGGAGAGAAACACCATATATTTT. This translates into CASSFYSIPGQERNTIYF.

This clone was detected only once. V is TRBV7-2 and J is TRBJ2-4, with a weak D call TRBD2 (5 bases). The V gene lost 1 base and the J gene lost 9 bases, with 16 bases spanning the gap. The germline V gene encodes CDR1 SGHTA and CDR2 FQGNSA. The CDR3 runs to 15 residues. CDR3 sequence (DNA): TGTGCCAGCAGCTTAGTAGTCGGCCCCCGGGGCATTCAGTACTTC. Its translation is CASSLVVGPRGIQYF. The variable domain in full, completed from reference TRBV7-2 and TRBJ2-4, reads GAGVSQSPSNKVTEKGKDVELRCDPISGHTALYWYRQSLGQGLEFLIYFQGNSAPDKSGLPSDRFSAERTGGSVSTLTIQRTQQEDSAVYLCASSLVVGPRGIQYFGAGTRLSVL.

J is TRBJ2-5 and V is TRBV10-3; a weak D match, TRBD1 (6 bases). Trimming removed 10 bases from V and 4 bases from J, with 16 bases in between. Germline CDR1 ENHRY, CDR2 SYGVKD. The CDR3 is 13 amino acids. In DNA form, the CDR3 reads TGTGCCACAACCAGGGGCCCCGGAGAGACCCAGTACTTC. Its protein product is CATTRGPGETQYF.

The chain has TRBV2 and TRBJ2-2; a weak D match, TRBD1 (6 bases). With 7 bases removed from V and 5 bases from J, the gap between germline ends came to 20 bases. Looked up from germline, CDR1 is SNHLY and CDR2 is FYNNEI. This CDR3 region has 16 residues. The CDR3 nucleotides read TGTGCCAGCACCCAAGGACGGGCCCAGGGGACCGGGGAGCTGTTTTTT. Encoded protein: CASTQGRAQGTGELFF.

The CDR3 region is CAISDRVNTEAFF. DNA of the CDR3: TGTGCCATCAGTGACAGGGTTAACACTGAAGCTTTCTTT. The rearrangement joins TRBV10-3 to TRBJ1-1, with a weak D call TRBD1 (5 bases). The V and J ends lost 3 bases and 2 bases respectively, with 7 bases between them. Germline V CDR1 and CDR2: ENHRY, SYGVKD. The length of the CDR3 is 13 residues.

The gene calls are TRBV10-3 and TRBJ2-2; either TRBD1 or TRBD2 may supply D (5 bases each). Deletions cut 6 bases from V and 1 base from J, with 12 bases between. Germline V gene sequence: CDR1 ENHRY, CDR2 SYGVKD. CDR3 length: 15 residues. The CDR3 region is CAIRSGTGNTGELFF. The CDR3 DNA follows: TGTGCCATCAGGAGCGGTACAGGGAACACCGGGGAGCTGTTTTTT.

This chain links TRBV7-3 with TRBJ2-1; 11 bases fit TRBD2. Germline V gives CDR1 SGHTA, CDR2 FQGTGA. The J segment lost 7 bases and the V segment lost 1 base, leaving 12 bases of the junction unmatched. The CDR3 totals 18 residues. The CDR3: CASSLRPGLAEGINEQFF. Here the CDR3 DNA reads TGTGCCAGCAGCTTAAGACCGGGACTAGCGGAGGGAATAAATGAGCAGTTCTTC.

This clone appeared many times. The gene calls are TRBV29-1 and TRBJ2-1, with a tentative D call TRBD2 (6 bases). Trimming stripped 3 bases from V and 7 bases from J, with 13 bases between. Per the germline V gene, CDR1 is SQVTM and CDR2 is ANQGSEA. The CDR3 has 13 amino acids. The CDR3 DNA is TGCAGCGTTGACGGCGGGATGAGAAATGAGCAGTTCTTC. Its translation is CSVDGGMRNEQFF.

The chain recombines TRBV12-5 with TRBJ2-1; a weak D match, TRBD2 (5 bases). This CDR3 has 14 residues. V lost 5 bases, J lost 5 bases, and 13 bases lay in between. Germline assignment: CDR1 LGHNT and CDR2 FRNRAP. This CDR3 reads CASGPGLGNNEQFF. The CDR3, as DNA: TGTGCTAGTGGTCCGGGGTTAGGGAACAATGAGCAGTTCTTC.

The chain links TRBV2 to TRBJ2-1; no reliable D call. Germline lookup yields CDR1 SNHLY and CDR2 FYNNEI. The ends were cut back, 7 bases at V and 8 bases at J, with 21 bases in the middle. The CDR3 sequence is 15 residues long. CDR3 protein: CASNNGPEVADEQFF. CDR3 sequence (DNA): TGTGCCAGCAACAACGGGCCCGAGGTCGCGGATGAGCAGTTCTTC.

This clone was seen a handful of times. The chain has TRBV12-1 and TRBJ2-7. TRBV12-1 is shown as a pseudogene. This CDR3 contains 14 residues. As DNA, the CDR3 is TGTGCCAGCAGCCCCGGGGCGCCGAGTTACGAGCAGTACTTC. It specifies CASSPGAPSYEQYF.

The chain combines TRBV9 with TRBJ1-4; D may be TRBD1 (5 bases). Trimming left V 4 bases short and J 6 bases short, with 7 bases between. Germline V gives CDR1 SGDLS, CDR2 YYNGEE. This CDR3 is built from 12 residues. The DNA of the CDR3 is TGTGCCAGCAGCATGGGGGATGAAAAACTGTTTTTT. Protein product: CASSMGDEKLFF.

CDR3 region: CASSSDIGGHTF. The CDR3 DNA is TGTGCCAGCAGTTCAGACATCGGGGGCCACACCTTC. The gene calls are TRBV7-3 and TRBJ1-2; TRBD1 might be the D (6 bases). The germline V and J ends were trimmed by 6 bases and 12 bases, with 17 bases remaining between them. The CDR3 has 12 amino acids. Germline V gene data show CDR1 as SGHTA and CDR2 as FQGTGA.

The chain recombines TRBV30 with TRBJ2-7; 9 bases line up with TRBD2. The germline CDR1 and CDR2 sequences are GTSNPN and SVGIG (reference sequence). The CDR3 is 14 amino acids. V shed 3 bases and J 4 bases; nucleotides not matched to a gene: 7. CDR3 protein: CAWRALAGKYEQYF. In nucleotides, the CDR3 is TGTGCCTGGAGAGCACTAGCGGGCAAGTACGAGCAGTACTTC.

V usage is TRBV19 and J usage is TRBJ2-2, with TRBD1 identical over 8 bases. Germline CDR1 and CDR2: LNHDA and SQIVND (reference sequence). This CDR3 comprises 16 residues. Trimming at V came to 5 bases and at J to 5 bases, leaving 10 bases not matched to a gene. CDR3 sequence reads: CASSGLRRQGTGELFF. CDR3 bases: TGTGCCAGTAGTGGCCTCCGGCGACAGGGGACCGGGGAGCTGTTTTTT. Together with reference TRBV19 and TRBJ2-2, the CDR3 gives the full variable domain: DGGITQSPKYLFRKEGQNVTLSCEQNLNHDAMYWYRQDPGQGLRLIYYSQIVNDFQKGDIAEGYSVSREKKESFPLTVTSAQKNPTAFYLCASSGLRRQGTGELFFGEGSRLTVL.

The rearrangement links TRBV6-1 to TRBJ2-4, with 7 nucleotides matching TRBD2. The CDR3 totals 18 residues. Germline CDR1 MNHNS, CDR2 SASEGT. Trimming took 4 bases from V and 6 from J; bases not matched to a gene: 18. The CDR3 coding sequence is TGTGCCAGCAGTGGCGGTAGAGCGGGGCCTATAAGTGGAAACATTCAGTACTTC. Translated, it gives CASSGGRAGPISGNIQYF.

The chain is built from TRBV7-9 and TRBJ2-1; D is possibly TRBD2 (6 bases). Trimming stripped 3 bases from V and 6 bases from J, with 18 bases between. CDR3 length: 16 amino acids. Germline-derived CDR1 and CDR2 are SEHNR and FQNEAQ (reference sequence). The CDR3, as DNA: TGTGCCAGCAGCTTTTACCCGAGCGGGTATGGCAATGAGCAGTTCTTC. Its translation: CASSFYPSGYGNEQFF.

The genes are TRBV7-2 and TRBJ2-1, with TRBD2 matching 12 bases. The V gene end was trimmed by 1 base and the J gene end by 4 bases; junction bases not matched to a gene: 5. Germline CDR1 SGHTA, CDR2 FQGNSA. The CDR3 has 17 amino acids. This CDR3 is CASSLGGLAGKYNEQFF. The CDR3 nucleotides read TGTGCCAGCAGCTTAGGAGGACTAGCGGGGAAATACAATGAGCAGTTCTTC.

The chain uses TRBV6-5 and TRBJ1-1, with a weak D call TRBD1 (6 bases). The CDR3 length is 14 residues. Germline CDR1 MNHEY, CDR2 SVGAGI. Trimming pared 10 bases from V and 1 base from J, leaving 16 bases between. The CDR3 bases are TGTGCCACCGGGCCCGAACAGGGGAACACTGAAGCTTTCTTT. This codes for CATGPEQGNTEAFF.

The chain is built from TRBV30 and TRBJ2-3; 14 nucleotides agree with TRBD2. Germline V gives CDR1 GTSNPN, CDR2 SVGIG (reference sequence). The CDR3 contains 17 residues. J was trimmed by 7 bases and V by 0 bases; bases with no gene match: 9. The CDR3 DNA is TGTGCCTGGAGTGTACTCGGGACTAGCGGGAGTGTGAATACGCAGTATTTT. Encoded protein: CAWSVLGTSGSVNTQYF. Full variable domain (missing parts from reference TRBV30 and TRBJ2-3): SQTIHQWPATLVQPVGSPLSLECTVEGTSNPNLYWYRQAAGRGLQLLFYSVGIGQISSEVPQNLSASRPQDRQFILSSKKLLLSDSGFYLCAWSVLGTSGSVNTQYFGPGTRLTVL.

The V and J genes are TRBV5-6 and TRBJ2-2; D not resolved. Per the germline V gene, CDR1 is SGHDT and CDR2 is YYEEEE. Trimming removed 4 bases at V and 3 bases at J, with 19 bases between. This CDR3 has 17 residues. In nucleotides, the CDR3 is TGTGCCAGCAGCCATTCGCTAGTGGCGTCGGACACCGGGGAGCTGTTTTTT. Translation: CASSHSLVASDTGELFF.

The sample holds a few counts of this clone. This rearrangement joins TRBV6-5 to TRBJ1-2; 8 bases fit TRBD1. The CDR3 covers 13 residues. Per the germline V gene, CDR1 is MNHEY and CDR2 is SVGAGI. V lost 6 bases to trimming and J lost 3 bases; unmatched junction nucleotides: 3. CDR3 sequence: CASREQGDYGYTF. As DNA, the CDR3 is TGTGCCAGCAGGGAACAGGGGGACTATGGCTACACCTTC.

This sequence joins TRBV27 and TRBJ2-5; D perhaps matches TRBD2 (6 bases). V dropped 0 bases and J dropped 5 bases, with 13 bases sitting between them. The CDR3 contains 15 residues. From germline, CDR1 is MNHEY and CDR2 SMNVEV (reference sequence). The CDR3 loop is CASSLSGGASETQYF. The CDR3 nucleotides are TGTGCCAGCAGTTTATCTGGCGGGGCATCGGAGACCCAGTACTTC.

This clone has just a few counts. The chain uses TRBV6-5 and TRBJ1-2, with a possible D match to TRBD1 (5 bases). This CDR3 is 14 amino acids long. CDR1 and CDR2 from the germline V gene are MNHEY and SVGAGI. V was trimmed by 0 bases and J by 7 bases, leaving 12 bases between them. The DNA of the CDR3 is TGTGCCAGCAGTTACTCTTGGCAGGGCGGTGGCTACACCTTC. Translating gives CASSYSWQGGGYTF.